The clone carrying this T cell receptor beta chain has just a few counts. This specimen comes from a study of blood T cells in healthy people across ages. The CDR3 consists of 13 residues. The V end lost 5 bases, the J end lost 8 bases, and 13 bases lay between the germline ends. Germline V CDR1 and CDR2: SGHTA, FQGNSA. The sample providers were healthy Caucasian people from Russia, aged roughly 6 to 90. Using a J-beta primer mix together with a sample-barcoded 5' primer, a second PCR was run for about 7 to 12 cycles. TCRdb reanalysed the 5' RACE reads using MiXCR and keeps one entry per CDR3 protein. The sample records 780,000 or so distinct CDR3 sequences, roughly 56% being singletons.

Sequenced material: blood. V gene TRBV7-2 combines with J gene TRBJ2-1, with a possible D match to TRBD2 (5 bases). This sequence originates from a man aged 35 to 55 in good health. The CDR3 DNA sequence: TGTGCCAGCAGCATCGGACTTAACGATGAGCAGTTCTTC. This translates into CASSIGLNDEQFF.